The next 15 T cell receptor beta chains were all read from a single sample in a study of technical replicates of blood from a handful of donors. Libraries were prepared by immunoSEQ multiplex PCR; TCRdb keeps only in-frame clonotypes and omits some of them. The sample lists some 60,000 clones, around 92% occurring once. Sequences were obtained from PBMCs. The source is a human donor in good health. Some clones in this sample may be carry-over from other donors' samples.

This chain links TRBV5-8 with TRBJ2-5, with D perhaps TRBD1 (5 bases). This CDR3 has 16 residues. Trimming removed 4 bases at V and 1 base at J, with 17 bases between. Germline V CDR1 and CDR2: SGHTS, YDEGEE. The chain's CDR3 is CASSPSWTSLQETQYF. The CDR3 DNA sequence: TGTGCCAGCAGCCCGAGTTGGACAAGCCTCCAAGAGACCCAGTACTTC. Complete variable domain (other parts from reference TRBV5-8 and TRBJ2-5): EAGVTQSPTHLIKTRGQQATLRCSPISGHTSVYWYQQALGLGLQFLLWYDEGEERNRGNFPPRFSGRQFPNYSSELNVNALELEDSALYLCASSPSWTSLQETQYFGPGTRLLVL.

The chain employs TRBV13 and TRBJ2-3; a possible D gene is TRBD1 (6 bases). The V and J ends lost 6 bases and 7 bases respectively, with 17 bases between them. The CDR3 is made up of 14 amino acids. Germline V gives CDR1 PRHDT, CDR2 FYEKMQ (reference sequence). CDR3 in DNA: TGTGCCAGCAGGGATCAGAGGGGGAGACATACGCAGTATTTT. The encoded protein is CASRDQRGRHTQYF.

This clone was detected only once. The rearrangement uses TRBV7-6 and TRBJ2-1; the D gene is possibly TRBD1 (7 bases). Per the germline V gene, CDR1 is SGHVS and CDR2 is FNYEAQ. Trimming stripped 3 bases from V and 7 bases from J, with 16 bases between. The CDR3 runs 15 residues. CDR3 sequence (DNA): TGTGCCAGCAGCTTCGGGCGGAGGGGGCTGAATGAGCAGTTCTTC. Translating gives CASSFGRRGLNEQFF.

CDR3 coding DNA: TGTGCTAGTGGTTTGTCTAGCGGGAGGGGCGTGAATGAGCAGTTCTTC. Protein sequence: CASGLSSGRGVNEQFF. V is TRBV12-5 and J is TRBJ2-1, with 12 bases identical to TRBD2. Trimming took 2 bases from V and 7 from J; bases not matched to a gene: 6. The CDR3 length is 16 residues. Germline CDR1 is LGHNT and CDR2 is FRNRAP.

The chain joins TRBV18 to TRBJ2-1, with 9 positions matching TRBD2. Germline V CDR1 and CDR2: KGHSH, LQKENI. The CDR3 is 19 amino acids. Losses at the gene ends were 3 bases for V and 3 bases for J; bases not matched to a gene: 15. CDR3 nucleotide sequence: TGTGCCAGCTCACCGAAAGGAATAGCGGGAGTGAAGGGCTACAATGAGCAGTTCTTC. Protein: CASSPKGIAGVKGYNEQFF.

This clone came up a few times. J is TRBJ1-1 and V is TRBV19, with unresolved D. V was clipped by 4 bases and J by 0 bases, with 12 bases between them. Germline lookup yields CDR1 LNHDA and CDR2 SQIVND (reference sequence). CDR3 length: 15 amino acids. CDR3 region: CASSRGEAMNTEAFF. CDR3 nucleotide sequence: TGTGCCAGTAGTAGGGGAGAGGCAATGAACACTGAAGCTTTCTTT.

The rearrangement joins TRBV7-9 to TRBJ2-3; 9 bases fit TRBD1. CDR1 is SEHNR and CDR2 is FQNEAQ in the germline V gene (reference sequence). V trimming: 5 bases; J trimming: 5 bases; junction bases outside the gene matches: 8. CDR3 length equals 15 residues. CDR3 sequence reads: CASSGPGTGIDTQYF. CDR3 DNA sequence: TGTGCCAGCAGCGGGCCCGGGACAGGGATAGATACGCAGTATTTT.

This clone was seen once. The gene calls are TRBV7-3 and TRBJ2-2; 8 nucleotides match TRBD1. Germline lookup yields CDR1 SGHTA and CDR2 FQGTGA. This CDR3 has 15 residues. V was clipped by 3 bases and J by 6 bases; unmatched bases: 6. The CDR3 sequence is CASSLQGAFAGELFF. In nucleotides, the CDR3 is TGTGCCAGCAGCTTGCAGGGGGCTTTTGCCGGGGAGCTGTTTTTT.

The chain combines TRBV7-2 with TRBJ1-1; 7 nucleotides match TRBD1. CDR3 length: 13 residues. The ends lost 6 bases at V and 1 base at J; junction bases unmatched: 2. Per the germline V gene, CDR1 is SGHTA and CDR2 is FQGNSA. CDR3 DNA sequence: TGTGCCAGCAGTAGGGACAGGAACACTGAAGCTTTCTTT. Its translation: CASSRDRNTEAFF.

This chain connects TRBV7-2 to TRBJ2-5; 8 bases match TRBD1. J lost 5 bases, V lost 5 bases, and 7 bases had no gene match. CDR1 and CDR2 from the germline V gene are SGHTA and FQGNSA. The CDR3 length is 14 residues. This CDR3 is CASSRRTGWETQYF. The CDR3 region has the DNA TGTGCCAGCAGCCGTCGGACAGGGTGGGAGACCCAGTACTTC.

This chain connects TRBV7-2 to TRBJ1-2; no reliable D call. V was trimmed by 0 bases and J by 0 bases, leaving 8 bases between them. CDR1 and CDR2 (germline): SGHTA, FQGNSA. The CDR3 loop spans 15 amino acids. The CDR3 region is CASSLAAGTNYGYTF. The DNA of the CDR3 is TGTGCCAGCAGCTTAGCAGCCGGGACTAACTATGGCTACACCTTC.

V gene TRBV10-3 combines with J gene TRBJ2-1, with 7 nucleotides matching TRBD1. The CDR3 runs 14 residues. Germline assignment: CDR1 ENHRY and CDR2 SYGVKD. Trimming took 2 bases from V and 9 from J; bases not matched to a gene: 7. CDR3 nucleotide sequence: TGTGCCATCAGTGAGGCCCGACAGGGTTTTGAGCAGTTCTTC. It specifies CAISEARQGFEQFF.

The rearrangement uses TRBV6-1 and TRBJ1-4, with D tentatively TRBD1 (5 bases). CDR3 length: 16 amino acids. The germline V gene encodes CDR1 MNHNS and CDR2 SASEGT. V was shortened by 1 base and J by 7 bases, with 16 bases between the two germline ends. In DNA, the CDR3 is TGTGCCAGCAGTGAAGGGCAGGGTACGAAAGGTGAAAAACTGTTTTTT. Translated, it gives CASSEGQGTKGEKLFF.

To note about this clone: Germline and junction disagree at one end, which may indicate a read error. The chain has TRBV5-1 and TRBJ2-7; tentative D call: TRBD2 (5 bases). The CDR3 has 13 residues. The germline V gene encodes CDR1 SGHRS and CDR2 YFSETQ. CDR3: CASSSVDSDEQYF. The CDR3 coding sequence is TGCGCCAGCAGCTCCGTGGACTCCGACGAGCAGTACTTC.

This sequence joins TRBV7-3 and TRBJ1-1, with a possible D match to TRBD1 (5 bases). Trimming took 6 bases from V and 1 from J, leaving 15 bases between them. This CDR3 has 15 amino acids. CDR1 SGHTA and CDR2 FQGTGA come from the germline V gene. CDR3 sequence (DNA): TGTGCCAGCAGGCTGCGGGGGATACCGAACACTGAAGCTTTCTTT. The encoded protein is CASRLRGIPNTEAFF.